Presented here are 20 T cell receptor beta chains from one specimen sequenced in a study of OX40 agonist ivuxolimab in advanced cancers. TCRdb's table, derived via immunoSEQ multiplex PCR, lists solely in-frame clones and lacks some. Among fewer than 35,000 clones listed, approximately 90% were seen once. Sequenced here: CD4+ or CD8+ T cells sorted from blood, sampled in a trial of the OX40 agonist ivuxolimab. The receptors derive from an adult with an advanced solid tumor such as melanoma, head and neck, liver or kidney cancer.

The rearrangement joins TRBV2 to TRBJ2-3; 7 nucleotides line up with TRBD1. This CDR3 spans 18 amino acids. The germline CDR1 and CDR2 sequences are SNHLY and FYNNEI. V gave up 6 bases and J gave up 4 bases; unmatched junction bases: 19. The CDR3 DNA reads TGTGCCAGCAGCCACGATGAAGGACAGGTTGTCCGAGCAGATACGCAGTATTTT. Translated, it gives CASSHDEGQVVRADTQYF.

This chain joins TRBV27 and TRBJ2-7; no clear D gene. The ends were cut back, 3 bases at V and 4 bases at J, with 16 bases in the middle. The germline V gene encodes CDR1 MNHEY and CDR2 SMNVEV (reference sequence). This CDR3 spans 15 amino acids. CDR3 in DNA: TGTGCCAGCAGTTTCGCTGCCGGGCCTCTATACGAGCAGTACTTC. Its translation is CASSFAAGPLYEQYF.

The J gene is TRBJ1-5, the V gene TRBV19, with D hard to call. CDR3 length: 13 amino acids. Germline CDR1 and CDR2: LNHDA and SQIVND (reference sequence). Trimming stripped 6 bases from V and 4 bases from J, with 10 bases between. The chain's CDR3 is CASSLSVNQPQHF. The CDR3 bases are TGTGCCAGTAGCCTGAGTGTAAATCAGCCCCAGCATTTT. Together with reference TRBV19 and TRBJ1-5, the CDR3 gives the full variable domain: DGGITQSPKYLFRKEGQNVTLSCEQNLNHDAMYWYRQDPGQGLRLIYYSQIVNDFQKGDIAEGYSVSREKKESFPLTVTSAQKNPTAFYLCASSLSVNQPQHFGDGTRLSIL.

The J gene is TRBJ2-5, the V gene TRBV21-1. TRBV21-1 is flagged as a pseudogene. The CDR3 length is 9 residues. CDR3 region: CARGETQYF. In DNA, the CDR3 is TGTGCCAGGGGGGAGACCCAGTACTTC.

The CDR3 reads CASGTGAYEQYF. For the CDR3, the DNA is TGTGCCAGCGGAACAGGGGCCTACGAGCAGTACTTC. The chain is built from TRBV28 and TRBJ2-7, with 7 bases aligning to TRBD1. This CDR3 region has 12 residues. Per the germline V gene, CDR1 is MDHEN and CDR2 is SYDVKM. The J segment lost 2 bases and the V segment lost 8 bases, leaving 3 bases of the junction unmatched.

The chain uses TRBV29-1 and TRBJ2-7; no firm D call. This CDR3 comprises 17 residues. Germline V gives CDR1 SQVTM, CDR2 ANQGSEA. V lost 6 bases and J 3 bases, leaving 27 bases between the germline ends. The CDR3 is CSVPRSMSLSGGYEQYF. CDR3 nucleotide sequence: TGCAGCGTCCCCCGCTCAATGTCCCTCTCGGGTGGCTACGAGCAGTACTTC.

V gene TRBV19 combines with J gene TRBJ2-1; D is possibly TRBD1 or TRBD2 (5 bases each). Germline assignment: CDR1 LNHDA and CDR2 SQIVND (reference sequence). V was clipped by 6 bases and J by 6 bases, with 18 bases between them. CDR3 length: 15 amino acids. CDR3 sequence reads: CASRAGTRSGNEQFF. The CDR3 nucleotides read TGTGCCAGTAGGGCCGGGACCAGATCAGGCAATGAGCAGTTCTTC.

J is TRBJ1-6 and V is TRBV5-5, with a tentative D call TRBD1 (5 bases). This CDR3 is 12 amino acids long. V lost 4 bases to trimming and J lost 13 bases, with 12 bases between them. Germline CDR1 and CDR2: SGHKS and YYEKEE (reference sequence). The CDR3 bases are TGTGCCAGCAGCGCCCGGGACCCCCCCCTCCACTTT. Translated: CASSARDPPLHF.

The chain is built from TRBV6-6 and TRBJ1-1; the D gene is possibly TRBD1 (5 bases). Germline V lookup: CDR1 MNHNY, CDR2 SVGAGI (reference sequence). V was shortened by 6 bases and J by 1 base, with 15 bases between the two germline ends. This CDR3 is built from 15 residues. CDR3 in amino acids: CASSPRGDQNTEAFF. For the CDR3, the DNA is TGTGCCAGCAGCCCCCGAGGGGACCAGAACACTGAAGCTTTCTTT.

The chain recombines TRBV2 with TRBJ1-6, with 7 positions matching TRBD1. V shed 4 bases, J shed 8 bases, and the junction held 11 bases outside the gene matches. This CDR3 region has 16 residues. Germline V gene data show CDR1 as SNHLY and CDR2 as FYNNEI. DNA of the CDR3: TGTGCCAGCAGTGGTCTTGGGACAGATCAAGATTCACCCCTCCACTTT. Its protein product is CASSGLGTDQDSPLHF.

This clone was seen just once. The chain combines TRBV11-2 with TRBJ2-5; the D is unclear. Trimming pared 3 bases from V and 1 base from J, leaving 6 bases between. The CDR3 covers 13 residues. Germline CDR1 is SGHAT and CDR2 is FQNNGV. The CDR3 DNA is TGTGCCAGCAGCTTGGAGCCCCAAGAGACCCAGTACTTC. It is translated as CASSLEPQETQYF.

The V call is TRBV11-2, the J call TRBJ1-5, with D maybe TRBD1 (6 bases). Germline V gene lookup returns CDR1 SGHAT and CDR2 FQNNGV. Trimming took off 5 bases at V and 0 bases at J, with 20 bases between the two ends. The CDR3 extends over 18 amino acids. As DNA, the CDR3 is TGTGCCAGCAGCGAAAGCACAGGGTGGGGATATAGCAATCAGCCCCAGCATTTT. As protein: CASSESTGWGYSNQPQHF.

The CDR3 is CACRGGTNEKLFF. CDR3 coding DNA: TGCGCCTGCCGGGGGGGAACTAATGAAAAACTGTTTTTT. The rearrangement uses TRBV5-1 and TRBJ1-4; tentative D call: TRBD1 (5 bases). The CDR3 loop spans 13 amino acids. V was pared by 10 bases and J by 1 base, with 11 bases between. Germline CDR1 SGHRS, CDR2 YFSETQ.

The rearrangement joins TRBV5-4 to TRBJ2-7; 8 bases match TRBD2. The CDR3 runs 16 residues. The germline CDR1 and CDR2 sequences are SGHNT and YYREEE (reference sequence). Trimming at V came to 0 bases and at J to 2 bases, leaving 7 bases not matched to a gene. The CDR3 sequence is CASSLEPAGVPYEQYF. CDR3 bases: TGTGCCAGCAGCTTGGAGCCAGCGGGAGTTCCCTACGAGCAGTACTTC.

The V and J genes are TRBV5-5 and TRBJ2-3; D is uncertain. The CDR3 sequence is 15 residues long. CDR1 is SGHKS and CDR2 is YYEKEE in the germline V gene (reference sequence). Trimming pared 2 bases from V and 0 bases from J, leaving 10 bases between. CDR3 sequence: CASSLVAYSTDTQYF. In DNA, the CDR3 is TGTGCCAGCAGCTTAGTTGCTTATAGCACAGATACGCAGTATTTT.

The V gene is TRBV11-2, the J gene TRBJ2-7, with D unresolved. The CDR3 is made up of 15 amino acids. V was shortened by 0 bases and J by 4 bases, with 13 bases between the two germline ends. Germline loops: CDR1 SGHAT, CDR2 FQNNGV. The CDR3 region is CASSLERLGGYEQYF. The DNA of the CDR3 is TGTGCCAGCAGCTTAGAACGGCTGGGCGGATACGAGCAGTACTTC.

The gene calls are TRBV19 and TRBJ1-5, with a weak D call TRBD1 (5 bases). The V end was cut by 0 bases, the J end by 7 bases, with 13 bases between. Germline lookup yields CDR1 LNHDA and CDR2 SQIVND (reference sequence). The CDR3 contains 15 residues. The CDR3 DNA reads as TGTGCCAGTAGTATAGATGACAGCAAGTCCCAGCCCCAGCATTTT. This translates into CASSIDDSKSQPQHF.

This rearrangement joins TRBV7-9 to TRBJ2-1; the D call may be TRBD1 or TRBD2 (5 bases each). From germline, CDR1 is SEHNR and CDR2 FQNEAQ (reference sequence). Trimming took off 5 bases at V and 9 bases at J, with 20 bases between the two ends. This CDR3 has 15 amino acids. The CDR3 DNA is TGTGCCAGCAGCCCCTGGGGCAGGGACGAACTTGAGCAGTTCTTC. This translates into CASSPWGRDELEQFF.

The rearrangement joins TRBV5-1 to TRBJ2-5; D call uncertain. Trimming left V 5 bases short and J 1 base short, with 15 bases between. The CDR3 covers 15 residues. Germline CDR1 and CDR2: SGHRS and YFSETQ. Here the CDR3 DNA reads TGCGCCAGCAGTCCAGTGGCAGGATTCCAAGAGACCCAGTACTTC. Translated, it gives CASSPVAGFQETQYF.

The gene calls are TRBV6-1 and TRBJ1-4; D might be TRBD1 (6 bases). The ends were cut back, 1 base at V and 3 bases at J, with 18 bases in the middle. Germline-derived CDR1 and CDR2 are MNHNS and SASEGT. This CDR3 has 18 amino acids. In DNA form, the CDR3 reads TGTGCCAGCAGTGAAGATACAGGGCTTACGAGGGCTAATGAAAAACTGTTTTTT. Amino acids: CASSEDTGLTRANEKLFF.